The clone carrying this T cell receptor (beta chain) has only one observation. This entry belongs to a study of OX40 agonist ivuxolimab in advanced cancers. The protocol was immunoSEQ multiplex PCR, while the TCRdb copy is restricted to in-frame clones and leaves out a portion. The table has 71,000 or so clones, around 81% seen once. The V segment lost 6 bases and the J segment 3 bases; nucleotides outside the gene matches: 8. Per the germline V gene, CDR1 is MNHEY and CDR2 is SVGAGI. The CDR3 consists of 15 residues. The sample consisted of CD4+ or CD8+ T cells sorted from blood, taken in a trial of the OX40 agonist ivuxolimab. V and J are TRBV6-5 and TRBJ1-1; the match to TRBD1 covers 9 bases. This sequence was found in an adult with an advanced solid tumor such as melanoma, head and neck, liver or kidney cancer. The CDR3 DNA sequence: TGTGCCAGCAGCCCGGGCGGACAGGGGCACACTGAAGCTTTCTTT. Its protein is CASSPGGQGHTEAFF.